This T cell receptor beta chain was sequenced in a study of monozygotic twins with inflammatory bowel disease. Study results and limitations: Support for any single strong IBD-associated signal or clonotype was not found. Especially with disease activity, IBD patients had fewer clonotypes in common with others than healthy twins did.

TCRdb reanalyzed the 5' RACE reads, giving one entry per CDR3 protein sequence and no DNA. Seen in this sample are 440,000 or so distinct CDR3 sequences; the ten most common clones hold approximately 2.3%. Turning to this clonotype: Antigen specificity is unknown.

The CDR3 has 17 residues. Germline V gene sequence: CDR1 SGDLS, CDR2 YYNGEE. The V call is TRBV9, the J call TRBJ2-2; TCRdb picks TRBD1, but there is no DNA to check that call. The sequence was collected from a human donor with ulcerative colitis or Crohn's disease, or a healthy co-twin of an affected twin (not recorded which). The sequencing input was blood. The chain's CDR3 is CASSHSPGSGNTGELFF.